This T cell receptor beta chain is drawn from a study of blood T cell repertoires in COVID-19. The V gene lost 0 bases and the J gene lost 0 bases, with 8 bases spanning the gap. Per the germline V gene, CDR1 is MNHEY and CDR2 is SVGAGI. CDR3 length: 15 amino acids. TCRdb's table, derived via immunoSEQ multiplex PCR, lists solely in-frame clones and lacks some. The table records roughly 410,000 clones, about nine tenths of them present only once. The sequenced sample was peripheral blood. The rearrangement links TRBV6-5 to TRBJ1-1; D not resolved. This clonotype was obtained from a woman aged 40 to 50 with COVID-19, enrolled during active disease. The CDR3 sequence is CASSYSRDMNTEAFF. In DNA, the CDR3 is TGTGCCAGCAGTTACTCGAGGGATATGAACACTGAAGCTTTCTTT.